Following are 15 T cell receptor beta chains from one sample sequenced in a study of blood T cell repertoires in COVID-19. The assay was immunoSEQ multiplex PCR, and TCRdb's table has in-frame clones only and misses some. The sample comprises about 100,000 clones, around 88% of which are singletons, and 5% rests with the top ten. Sequencing input: peripheral blood. These receptors all stem from a human donor in a cohort sampled during active COVID-19.

The chain has TRBV3-1 (or the pseudogene TRBV3-2) and TRBJ2-5, with TRBD2 identical over 12 bases. Germline V lookup: CDR1 LGHDT, CDR2 YNNKEL (reference sequence). Trimming at V came to 7 bases and at J to 5 bases, leaving 11 bases not matched to a gene. The CDR3 runs to 16 residues. The chain's CDR3 is CASTRLAGEGVETQYF. Written as DNA, the CDR3 is TGTGCCAGCACCCGACTAGCGGGAGAGGGTGTGGAGACCCAGTACTTC.

The J gene is TRBJ2-7, the V gene TRBV5-1, with TRBD2 identical over 7 bases. The CDR3 covers 15 residues. Germline-derived CDR1 and CDR2 are SGHRS and YFSETQ. Germline trimming cut 1 base from V and 0 bases from J; bases unmatched to any gene: 4. The DNA for the CDR3 is TGCGCCAGCAGCTTGACGCGGGAGAGCTCCTACGAGCAGTACTTC. It is translated as CASSLTRESSYEQYF. Combining the CDR3 with reference TRBV5-1 and TRBJ2-7 gives the whole variable domain KAGVTQTPRYLIKTRGQQVTLSCSPISGHRSVSWYQQTPGQGLQFLFEYFSETQRNKGNFPGRFSGRQFSNSRSEMNVSTLELGDSALYLCASSLTRESSYEQYFGPGTRLTVT.

The rearrangement uses TRBV5-6 and TRBJ2-2; the D is unclear. Germline V gives CDR1 SGHDT, CDR2 YYEEEE. The CDR3 is 13 residues long. Trimming took off 5 bases at V and 7 bases at J, with 12 bases between the two ends. CDR3 residues: CASSNGAFGELFF. CDR3 nucleotides: TGTGCCAGCAGTAACGGTGCGTTCGGGGAGCTGTTTTTT.

V gene TRBV5-1 combines with J gene TRBJ2-6, with D unclear. Germline V gene lookup returns CDR1 SGHRS and CDR2 YFSETQ. The CDR3 has 15 residues. V was clipped by 5 bases and J by 0 bases, with 9 bases between them. DNA for the CDR3: TGCGCCAGCAGGGTTCCCAGCTCTGGGGCCAACGTCCTGACTTTC. Translation gives CASRVPSSGANVLTF.

The J gene is TRBJ2-5, the V gene TRBV5-1, with a weak D call TRBD2 (6 bases). CDR3 length: 17 residues. The germline V and J ends were trimmed by 1 base and 2 bases, with 18 bases remaining between them. Germline V gives CDR1 SGHRS, CDR2 YFSETQ. CDR3 region: CASSLFIGGRDQETQYF. In DNA, the CDR3 is TGCGCCAGCAGCTTGTTTATAGGTGGGCGGGATCAAGAGACCCAGTACTTC. Together with reference TRBV5-1 and TRBJ2-5, the CDR3 gives the full variable domain: KAGVTQTPRYLIKTRGQQVTLSCSPISGHRSVSWYQQTPGQGLQFLFEYFSETQRNKGNFPGRFSGRQFSNSRSEMNVSTLELGDSALYLCASSLFIGGRDQETQYFGPGTRLLVL.

The gene calls are TRBV2 and TRBJ1-5; TRBD1 matches at 7 bases. Germline CDR1 reads SNHLY; CDR2 reads FYNNEI. The CDR3 runs 17 residues. V shed 2 bases, J shed 1 base, and the junction held 8 bases outside the gene matches. In DNA form, the CDR3 reads TGTGCCAGCAGTGAATTGATGACAGGGTTGAGCAATCAGCCCCAGCATTTT. This translates into CASSELMTGLSNQPQHF.

The chain links TRBV11-1 to TRBJ2-1; TRBD1 agrees at 7 bases. The CDR3 length is 15 residues. Germline CDR1 SGHAT, CDR2 FQDESV (reference sequence). With 0 bases clipped from V and 5 bases from J, the junction kept 4 bases outside the gene matches. CDR3 residues: CASSLAGQHNNEQFF. CDR3 coding DNA: TGTGCCAGCAGCTTAGCGGGACAGCACAACAATGAGCAGTTCTTC.

This chain connects TRBV30 to TRBJ1-1; D perhaps matches TRBD1 (6 bases). Germline V lookup: CDR1 GTSNPN, CDR2 SVGIG (reference sequence). V shed 8 bases and J shed 0 bases, with 16 bases lying between them. CDR3 length: 14 residues. CDR3 DNA: TGTGCCGCAGAGACAGGTTTAATGAACACTGAAGCTTTCTTT. The encoded protein is CAAETGLMNTEAFF.

This chain joins TRBV28 and TRBJ1-2; unclear D gene. The CDR3 extends over 14 amino acids. The germline V gene encodes CDR1 MDHEN and CDR2 SYDVKM. The V end was cut by 4 bases, the J end by 1 base, with 10 bases between. The CDR3 DNA follows: TGTGCCAGCAGTTGGTTGGCTAGTAACTATGGCTACACCTTC. It codes for CASSWLASNYGYTF.

This chain links TRBV10-3 with TRBJ2-3; 7 nucleotides line up with TRBD2. The CDR3 is made up of 15 amino acids. Per germline, CDR1 ENHRY and CDR2 SYGVKD. The V segment lost 6 bases and the J segment 1 base; nucleotides outside the gene matches: 7. The CDR3 loop is CAISAGVGGTDTQYF. In DNA form, the CDR3 reads TGTGCCATCAGCGCGGGGGTAGGGGGCACAGATACGCAGTATTTT.

The chain joins TRBV30 to TRBJ1-5, with D possibly being TRBD1 (6 bases). Germline lookup yields CDR1 GTSNPN and CDR2 SVGIG (reference sequence). This CDR3 region has 15 residues. Between the trimmed V and J ends, which lost 2 bases and 5 bases, there was a span of 16 bases. CDR3 in DNA: TGTGCCTGGAGTTCCGGGGGGGGCGTGCATCAGCCCCAGCATTTT. It yields the protein CAWSSGGGVHQPQHF.

This rearrangement joins TRBV11-3 to TRBJ2-7; 10 bases are a match to TRBD1. With V trimmed by 4 bases and J by 6 bases, 3 bases remained unmatched. This CDR3 is built from 13 residues. Germline V gene sequence: CDR1 SGHNT, CDR2 YENEEA. This CDR3 reads CASSSGTGAEQYF. The CDR3 DNA is TGTGCCAGCAGCTCAGGGACAGGGGCCGAGCAGTACTTC.

This chain links TRBV6-4 with TRBJ2-3; 9 positions match TRBD2. The germline V gene has CDR1 MRHNA and CDR2 SNTAGT. With V trimmed by 0 bases and J by 6 bases, 7 bases remained unmatched. This CDR3 region has 16 residues. The CDR3 DNA reads as TGTGCCAGCAGTGACTCACCAGCGGGAGGATCGGATACGCAGTATTTT. Translated: CASSDSPAGGSDTQYF.

The chain's CDR3 is CSVESAGNTGELFF. The CDR3 coding sequence is TGCAGCGTTGAGTCAGCGGGGAACACCGGGGAGCTGTTTTTT. The rearrangement links TRBV29-1 to TRBJ2-2, with D possibly TRBD2 on 6 matching bases. Trimming removed 3 bases from V and 1 base from J, with 9 bases in between. Germline-derived CDR1 and CDR2 are SQVTM and ANQGSEA. The CDR3 extends over 14 amino acids.

The genes are TRBV15 and TRBJ2-5; 8 bases fit TRBD2. CDR3 length: 14 amino acids. The junction had 5 bases not matched to a gene; V was cut back by 3 bases and J by 5 bases. The germline CDR1 and CDR2 sequences are LNHNV and YYDKDF (reference sequence). The CDR3 reads CATSSRGGGETQYF. The CDR3 nucleotides read TGTGCCACCAGCAGCCGGGGGGGCGGTGAGACCCAGTACTTC.